This is a list of T cell receptor beta chains from one sample in a study of CDR3 diversity in severe acne. TCRdb re-called the PCR reads with MiXCR, one entry per CDR3 protein. The sample comprises roughly 100,000 distinct CDR3 sequences, 51% of which are singletons, and 9.5% to 15% rests with the top ten. The sample comprised blood. These receptors all come from a male donor with acne. Each CDR3 is given without its conserved first and last residue.

J | V | CDR3
TRBJ1-4 | TRBV6-1 | ASTVGATNEKLF
TRBJ2-6 | TRBV11-1 | ASSLGDNRYEILT
TRBJ2-3 | TRBV19 | ASSGTATSTDTQY
TRBJ1-1 | TRBV9 | ASSPMGVGTPEAF
TRBJ2-5 | TRBV20-1 | SATSRVKGLAGQETQY
TRBJ2-1 | TRBV2 | ASSPYGRWV
TRBJ1-2 | TRBV2 | ASSVSPAGKGGYT
TRBJ2-7 | TRBV20-1 | SARDVTSGSTYEQY
TRBJ2-5 | TRBV13 | ASNPGARTETQY
TRBJ1-3 | TRBV11-2 | ASSPIGGSSGNTIY
TRBJ1-5 | TRBV24-1 | ATSDLTDQPQH
TRBJ2-2 | TRBV4-2 | ASSQGGVSGELF
TRBJ2-3 | TRBV5-5 | ASSPTGIRADTQY
TRBJ1-3 | TRBV25-1 | ASSLARRNTIY
TRBJ2-5 | TRBV9 | ASSVGAGETQC
TRBJ2-3 | TRBV2 | ASSVLETNVQY
TRBJ2-7 | TRBV3-1 | ASSSRLAGDYEQY
TRBJ2-3 | TRBV6-4 | ASSRDRVSDTQY
TRBJ1-2 | TRBV14 | ASSSRTGNYGYT
TRBJ1-4 | TRBV25-1 | ASSSPTGPWELF
TRBJ2-5 | TRBV7-3 | ASSRQDGETQY
TRBJ2-1 | TRBV20-1 | SATTSGSGEQF